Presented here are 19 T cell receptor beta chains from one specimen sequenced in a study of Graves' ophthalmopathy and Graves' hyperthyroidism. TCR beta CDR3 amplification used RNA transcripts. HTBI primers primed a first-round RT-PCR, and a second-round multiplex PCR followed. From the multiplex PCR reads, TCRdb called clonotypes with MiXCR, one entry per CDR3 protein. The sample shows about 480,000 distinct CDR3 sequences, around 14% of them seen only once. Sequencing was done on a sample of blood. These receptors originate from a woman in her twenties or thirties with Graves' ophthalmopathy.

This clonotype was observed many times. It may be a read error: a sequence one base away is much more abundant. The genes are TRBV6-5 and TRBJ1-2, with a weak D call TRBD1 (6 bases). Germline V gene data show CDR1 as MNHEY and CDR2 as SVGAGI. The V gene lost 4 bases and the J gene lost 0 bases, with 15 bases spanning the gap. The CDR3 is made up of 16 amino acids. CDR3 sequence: CASSSPDRSANYGYTF. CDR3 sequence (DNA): TGTGCCAGCAGTTCCCCAGACAGGAGCGCTAACTATGGCTACACCTTC.

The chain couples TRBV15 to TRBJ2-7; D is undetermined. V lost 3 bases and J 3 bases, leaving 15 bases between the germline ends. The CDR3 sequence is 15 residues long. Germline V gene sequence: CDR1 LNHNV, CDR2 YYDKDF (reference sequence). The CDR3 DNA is TGTGCCACCAGCAGCAGACGGGTTCTGAGCTACGAGCAGTACTTC. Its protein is CATSSRRVLSYEQYF.

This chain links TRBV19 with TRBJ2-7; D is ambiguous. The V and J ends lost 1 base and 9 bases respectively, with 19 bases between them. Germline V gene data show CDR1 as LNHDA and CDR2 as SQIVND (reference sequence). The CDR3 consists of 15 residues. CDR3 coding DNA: TGTGCCAGTAGTATAGTTGGTGCTAACTTCGGAGCGCAGTACTTC. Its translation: CASSIVGANFGAQYF.

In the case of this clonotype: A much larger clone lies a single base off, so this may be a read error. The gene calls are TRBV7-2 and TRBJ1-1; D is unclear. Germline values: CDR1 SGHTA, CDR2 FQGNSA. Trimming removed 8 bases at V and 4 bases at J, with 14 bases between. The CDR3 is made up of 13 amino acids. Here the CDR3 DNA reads TGTGCCAGCGGCCCTACACGGGGCACTGAAGCTTTCTTT. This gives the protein CASGPTRGTEAFF.

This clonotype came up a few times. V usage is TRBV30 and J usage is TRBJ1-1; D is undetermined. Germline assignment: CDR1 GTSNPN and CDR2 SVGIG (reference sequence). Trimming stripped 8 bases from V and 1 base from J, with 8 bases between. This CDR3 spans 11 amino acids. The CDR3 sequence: CAVGRNTEAFF. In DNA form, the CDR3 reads TGTGCCGTCGGGCGGAACACTGAAGCTTTCTTT. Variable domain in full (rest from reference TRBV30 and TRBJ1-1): SQTIHQWPATLVQPVGSPLSLECTVEGTSNPNLYWYRQAAGRGLQLLFYSVGIGQISSEVPQNLSASRPQDRQFILSSKKLLLSDSGFYLCAVGRNTEAFFGQGTRLTVV.

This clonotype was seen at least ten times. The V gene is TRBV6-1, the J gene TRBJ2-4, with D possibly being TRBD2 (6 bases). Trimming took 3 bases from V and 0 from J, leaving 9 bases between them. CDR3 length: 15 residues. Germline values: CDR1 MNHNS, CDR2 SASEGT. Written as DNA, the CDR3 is TGTGCCAGCAGTGAGTTCGGGGGAGCCAAAAACATTCAGTACTTC. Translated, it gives CASSEFGGAKNIQYF.

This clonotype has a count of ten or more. In nucleotides, the CDR3 is TGTGCCAGCAGTTCCAACCAAGACAGGAACCAGGGGGGCTACACCTTC. Translation gives CASSSNQDRNQGGYTF. The chain employs TRBV6-5 and TRBJ1-2; perhaps TRBD1 as D (6 bases). The CDR3 has 16 amino acids. V was clipped by 4 bases and J by 8 bases, with 23 bases between them. CDR1 and CDR2 (germline): MNHEY, SVGAGI.

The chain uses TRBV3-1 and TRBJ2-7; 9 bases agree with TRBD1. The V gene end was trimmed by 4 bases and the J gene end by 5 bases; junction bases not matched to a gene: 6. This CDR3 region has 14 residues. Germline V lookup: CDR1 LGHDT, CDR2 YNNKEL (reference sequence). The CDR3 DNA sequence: TGTGCCAGCAGCCCGGGACAGGGCCTCCACGAGCAGTACTTC. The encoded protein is CASSPGQGLHEQYF.

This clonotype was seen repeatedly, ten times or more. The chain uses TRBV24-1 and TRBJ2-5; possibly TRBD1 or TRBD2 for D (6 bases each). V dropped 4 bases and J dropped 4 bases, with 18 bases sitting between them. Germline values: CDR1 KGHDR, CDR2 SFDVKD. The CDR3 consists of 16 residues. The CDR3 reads CATSDPHRDGGETQYF. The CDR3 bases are TGTGCCACCAGTGACCCACACAGGGACGGGGGAGAGACCCAGTACTTC.

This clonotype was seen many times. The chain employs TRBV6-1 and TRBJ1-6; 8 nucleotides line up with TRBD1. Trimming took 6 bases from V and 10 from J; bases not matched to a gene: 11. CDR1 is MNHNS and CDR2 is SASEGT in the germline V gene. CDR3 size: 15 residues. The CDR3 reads CASSRIQGTGSPLHF. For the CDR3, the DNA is TGTGCCAGCAGCAGAATCCAAGGGACAGGCTCACCCCTCCACTTT.

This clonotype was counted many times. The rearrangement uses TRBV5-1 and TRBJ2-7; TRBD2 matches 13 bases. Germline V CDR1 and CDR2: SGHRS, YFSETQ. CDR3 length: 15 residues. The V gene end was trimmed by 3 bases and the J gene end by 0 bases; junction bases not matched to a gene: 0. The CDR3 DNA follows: TGCGCCAGCAGCTGGACTAGCGGGAGCTCCTACGAGCAGTACTTC. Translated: CASSWTSGSSYEQYF.

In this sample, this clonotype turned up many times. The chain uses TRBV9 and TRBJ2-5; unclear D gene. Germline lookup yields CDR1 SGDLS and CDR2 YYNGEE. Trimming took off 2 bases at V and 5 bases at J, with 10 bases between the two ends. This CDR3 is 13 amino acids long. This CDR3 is CASSVYGSETQYF. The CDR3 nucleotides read TGTGCCAGCAGCGTCTATGGTTCGGAGACCCAGTACTTC.

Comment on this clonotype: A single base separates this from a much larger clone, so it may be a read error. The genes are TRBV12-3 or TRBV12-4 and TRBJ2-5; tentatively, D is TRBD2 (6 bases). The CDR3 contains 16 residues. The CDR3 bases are TGTGCCAGCAGTTCTGCTTTGAGGACCACGGGGGAGACCAAGTACTTC. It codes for CASSSALRTTGETKYF.

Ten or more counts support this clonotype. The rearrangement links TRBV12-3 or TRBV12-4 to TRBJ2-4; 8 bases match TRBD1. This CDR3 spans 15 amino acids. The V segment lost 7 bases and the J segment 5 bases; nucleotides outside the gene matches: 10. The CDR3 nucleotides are TGTGCCAGCACCCGGACAGGGAGGCGGGAAAACATTCAGTACTTC. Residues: CASTRTGRRENIQYF.

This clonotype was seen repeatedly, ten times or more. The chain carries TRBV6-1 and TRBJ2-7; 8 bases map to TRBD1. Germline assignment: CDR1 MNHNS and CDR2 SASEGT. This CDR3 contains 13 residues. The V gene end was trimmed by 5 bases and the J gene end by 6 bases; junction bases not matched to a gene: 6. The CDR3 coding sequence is TGTGCCAGCAGTCAGGGACAGGCGGGCGAGCAGTACTTC. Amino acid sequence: CASSQGQAGEQYF.

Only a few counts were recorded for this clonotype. The CDR3 DNA sequence: TGTGCCAGCAGTTACCCGGGGGACACCGGGGAGCTGTTTTTT. Translating it yields CASSYPGDTGELFF. The V call is TRBV6-2 or TRBV6-3, the J call TRBJ2-2; the D gene is possibly TRBD2 (6 bases). V was shortened by 2 bases and J by 3 bases, with 7 bases between the two germline ends. The CDR3 extends over 14 amino acids. The germline CDR1 and CDR2 sequences are MNHEY and SVGEGT.

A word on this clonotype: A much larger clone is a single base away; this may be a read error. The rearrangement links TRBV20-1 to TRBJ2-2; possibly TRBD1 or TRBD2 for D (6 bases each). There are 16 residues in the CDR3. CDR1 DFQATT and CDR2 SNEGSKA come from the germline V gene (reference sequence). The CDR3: CSASGGPTSNTGELLF. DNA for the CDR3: TGCAGTGCTAGCGGGGGCCCTACTTCGAACACCGGGGAGCTGTTGTTT.

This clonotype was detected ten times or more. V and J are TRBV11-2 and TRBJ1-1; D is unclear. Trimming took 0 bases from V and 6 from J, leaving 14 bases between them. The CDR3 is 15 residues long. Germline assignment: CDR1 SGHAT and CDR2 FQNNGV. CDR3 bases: TGTGCCAGCAGCTTAGATCTGCAGCCGGGCGCTGAAGCTTTCTTT. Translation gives CASSLDLQPGAEAFF.

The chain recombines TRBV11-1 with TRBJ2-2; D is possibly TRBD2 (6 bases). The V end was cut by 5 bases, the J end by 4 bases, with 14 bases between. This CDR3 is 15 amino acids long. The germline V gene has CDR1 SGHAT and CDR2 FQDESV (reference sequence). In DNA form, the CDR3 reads TGTGCCAGCAGCCCGGGACGGGGAGGCACCGGGGAGCTGTTTTTT. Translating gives CASSPGRGGTGELFF.